The 13 T cell receptor beta chains presented below share a single source sample, sequenced in a study of OX40 agonist ivuxolimab in advanced cancers. Only in-frame clones appear in the TCRdb table, and some are missing; sequencing was by immunoSEQ multiplex PCR. The sample yields roughly 120,000 clones, approximately 90% seen once. The specimen comprised CD4+ or CD8+ T cells sorted from blood, sampled in a trial of the OX40 agonist ivuxolimab. The receptors were gathered from an adult with an advanced solid tumor such as melanoma, head and neck, liver or kidney cancer.

This clone has just a few counts. V is TRBV7-9 and J is TRBJ1-3; no definite D call. The germline V gene encodes CDR1 SEHNR and CDR2 FQNEAQ (reference sequence). Trimming took 2 bases from V and 2 from J, leaving 7 bases between them. The length of the CDR3 is 14 residues. The CDR3 bases are TGTGCCAGCAGCTTATCGGCAGCTGGAAACACCATATATTTT. Translated, it gives CASSLSAAGNTIYF.

This clone was counted once. DNA for the CDR3: TGTGCCAGCAGCCCCGAGACTAGCCAGGTCTACGAGCAGTACTTC. Protein sequence: CASSPETSQVYEQYF. The J gene is TRBJ2-7, the V gene TRBV28, with 7 nucleotides matching TRBD2. The CDR3 contains 15 residues. The V and J ends lost 6 bases and 3 bases, in that order; junction bases with no gene match: 11. Germline CDR1 MDHEN, CDR2 SYDVKM.

This chain joins TRBV19 and TRBJ1-1; D perhaps matches TRBD1 (6 bases). The CDR3 is made up of 16 amino acids. V was shortened by 6 bases and J by 1 base, with 18 bases between the two germline ends. Per germline, CDR1 LNHDA and CDR2 SQIVND (reference sequence). The CDR3 region has the DNA TGTGCCAGTAGCCTTGACTCCGGGACACAGAACACTGAAGCTTTCTTT. Translating gives CASSLDSGTQNTEAFF.

The chain employs TRBV9 and TRBJ1-6; unclear D gene. With 0 bases removed from V and 8 bases from J, the gap between germline ends came to 12 bases. CDR3 length: 15 residues. The germline CDR1 and CDR2 sequences are SGDLS and YYNGEE. In DNA, the CDR3 is TGTGCCAGCAGCGTAGATGGTCAGAGGCATTCACCCCTCCACTTT. It encodes CASSVDGQRHSPLHF.

This chain connects TRBV7-9 to TRBJ1-2, with D possibly matching TRBD1 (6 bases). Trimming stripped 5 bases from V and 1 base from J, with 14 bases between. The CDR3 covers 15 residues. CDR1 SEHNR and CDR2 FQNEAQ come from the germline V gene (reference sequence). CDR3 sequence reads: CASSPGQTINYGYTF. CDR3 in DNA: TGTGCCAGCAGCCCCGGACAGACGATTAACTATGGCTACACCTTC.

The chain joins TRBV9 to TRBJ2-4, with 13 bases fitting TRBD2. The CDR3 contains 16 residues. Unmatched junction bases numbered 3, after V lost 3 bases and J lost 3 bases. In germline, CDR1 is SGDLS, CDR2 YYNGEE. CDR3 region: CASSAGTSGNKNIQYF. CDR3 bases: TGTGCCAGCAGCGCCGGGACTAGCGGGAACAAAAACATTCAGTACTTC.

The chain joins TRBV5-5 to TRBJ2-7; TRBD2 matches 13 bases. This CDR3 spans 17 amino acids. CDR1 is SGHKS and CDR2 is YYEKEE in the germline V gene (reference sequence). V lost 0 bases to trimming and J lost 4 bases; unmatched junction nucleotides: 7. CDR3 in amino acids: CASSLDSGLAGVYEQYF. The CDR3 bases are TGTGCCAGCAGCTTGGACAGCGGACTAGCGGGAGTGTACGAGCAGTACTTC.

The chain combines TRBV6-5 with TRBJ1-6; possible D gene TRBD1, 6 bases. V gave up 2 bases and J gave up 8 bases, with 16 bases separating them. This CDR3 region has 16 residues. The germline gives CDR1 MNHEY, CDR2 SVGAGI. CDR3 protein: CASSYTSRGFYSPLHF. CDR3 coding DNA: TGTGCCAGCAGTTACACTTCTAGGGGGTTTTATTCACCCCTCCACTTT.

This chain joins TRBV14 and TRBJ2-5, with 7 bases matching TRBD1. The junction had 3 bases not matched to a gene; V was cut back by 3 bases and J by 2 bases. Germline V gene lookup returns CDR1 SGHDN and CDR2 FVKESK. The CDR3 runs 14 residues. CDR3 residues: CASSHRGFQETQYF. CDR3 in DNA: TGTGCCAGCAGCCACAGGGGGTTTCAAGAGACCCAGTACTTC.

The V gene is TRBV18, the J gene TRBJ1-1, with TRBD1 identical over 8 bases. Per germline, CDR1 KGHSH and CDR2 LQKENI. CDR3 size: 16 residues. V shed 1 base and J 5 bases; nucleotides not matched to a gene: 9. The CDR3 loop reads CASSPRSTGAETEAFF. CDR3 nucleotides: TGTGCCAGCTCACCACGTTCGACAGGGGCTGAAACTGAAGCTTTCTTT.

The CDR3 DNA follows: TGTGCCAGCTCACCACAATCTGGGGACAGTTTCTCCTACGAGCAGTACTTC. It specifies CASSPQSGDSFSYEQYF. The chain uses TRBV18 and TRBJ2-7, with 7 bases aligning to TRBD1. Trimming removed 1 base from V and 0 bases from J; junction bases left unmatched: 9. CDR1 and CDR2 (germline): KGHSH, LQKENI. There are 17 residues in the CDR3.

The chain is built from TRBV25-1 and TRBJ2-7; TRBD2 matches 9 bases. This CDR3 is 15 amino acids long. In germline, CDR1 is MGHDK, CDR2 SYGVNS. The J segment lost 3 bases and the V segment lost 3 bases, leaving 6 bases of the junction unmatched. CDR3 amino acids: CASSDRASGIYEQYF. The CDR3 DNA is TGTGCCAGCAGTGACAGGGCTAGCGGGATCTACGAGCAGTACTTC.

The rearrangement links TRBV5-1 to TRBJ2-3; TRBD1 agrees at 8 bases. The V and J ends lost 0 bases and 2 bases, in that order; junction bases with no gene match: 8. The germline gives CDR1 SGHRS, CDR2 YFSETQ. The CDR3 has 17 amino acids. The CDR3 DNA sequence: TGCGCCAGCAGCTTGGTCGGTTTGACAGGGGTCACAGATACGCAGTATTTT. Amino acids: CASSLVGLTGVTDTQYF.